These 23 T cell receptor beta chains were sequenced from one sample in a study of cytomegalovirus exposure and HLA in healthy donors. With 60 Vbeta and 13 Jbeta primers, the PCR was carried out. The method was immunoSEQ multiplex PCR; TCRdb's version includes in-frame clones alone and lacks a portion of them. The sample includes under 150,000 clones, roughly 80% of them seen just once. Material for sequencing was PBMCs. The receptors stem from a boy aged 5-17 years in good health and CMV-seronegative.

This sequence joins TRBV7-9 and TRBJ1-2, with a weak D call TRBD1 (5 bases). V was shortened by 4 bases and J by 1 base, with 7 bases between the two germline ends. The CDR3 contains 13 residues. Germline lookup yields CDR1 SEHNR and CDR2 FQNEAQ (reference sequence). CDR3 sequence: CASSSQGNYGYTF. DNA for the CDR3: TGTGCCAGCAGCTCGCAGGGTAACTATGGCTACACCTTC. Supplemented by reference TRBV7-9 and TRBJ1-2, the full variable domain reads DTGVSQNPRHKITKRGQNVTFRCDPISEHNRLYWYRQTLGQGPEFLTYFQNEAQLEKSRLLSDRFSAERPKGSFSTLEIQRTEQGDSAMYLCASSSQGNYGYTFGSGTRLTVV.

This clone was detected only a few times. The chain has TRBV7-9 and TRBJ2-2; 7 positions match TRBD2. Trimming cost V 1 base and J 0 bases; bases outside gene matches: 5. The CDR3 is 17 residues long. The V gene's germline CDR1 is SEHNR and CDR2 FQNEAQ (reference sequence). CDR3 protein: CASSLDREAANTGELFF. CDR3 nucleotides: TGTGCCAGCAGCTTAGATCGGGAGGCCGCGAACACCGGGGAGCTGTTTTTT.

Concerning this clone: Mismatch with germline at one junction end may stem from a read error. The rearrangement links TRBV7-2 to TRBJ2-1; 9 positions agree with TRBD2. Per the germline V gene, CDR1 is SGHTA and CDR2 is FQGNSA. This CDR3 contains 13 residues. The CDR3 reads CASSLAPAGGPVF. Here the CDR3 DNA reads TGTGCCAGCAGCTTAGCGCCGGCGGGAGGGCCGGTCTTC.

This chain connects TRBV4-2 to TRBJ1-2; D gene unclear. The CDR3 contains 18 residues. Trimming cost V 0 bases and J 4 bases, with 21 bases left between them. Germline V CDR1 and CDR2: LGHNA, YNFKEQ. CDR3 loop: CASSQEREKWLRPYGYTF. CDR3 DNA: TGTGCCAGCAGCCAAGAGAGGGAAAAGTGGTTGCGTCCCTATGGCTACACCTTC.

Comment on this clone: The junction shows a germline mismatch at one end, possibly a read error. V is TRBV2 and J is TRBJ2-5, with TRBD2 matching over 12 bases. The germline V gene encodes CDR1 SNHLY and CDR2 FYNNEI. The CDR3 contains 16 residues. The CDR3 loop is CASSEALAGGKETQYF. In DNA form, the CDR3 reads TGTGCCAGCAGCGAAGCCCTAGCGGGAGGGAAAGAGACCCAGTACTTC.

The chain links TRBV5-8 to TRBJ1-4; no clear D. The germline V and J ends were trimmed by 0 bases and 6 bases, with 12 bases remaining between them. Per germline, CDR1 SGHTS and CDR2 YDEGEE. CDR3 length equals 15 residues. The CDR3 DNA is TGTGCCAGCAGCTTGGGACGGGGAGGATATGAAAAACTGTTTTTT. Protein sequence: CASSLGRGGYEKLFF.

The chain carries TRBV29-1 and TRBJ1-1; unclear D gene. CDR1 is SQVTM, CDR2 ANQGSEA, per germline. Trimming removed 0 bases at V and 11 bases at J, with 13 bases between. The CDR3 spans 12 residues. CDR3 DNA sequence: TGCAGCGTTGAAGATCGGGCCCCGGGGGCTTTCTTT. This codes for CSVEDRAPGAFF.

This clone has a handful of counts. The junction shows a germline mismatch at one end, possibly a read error. The V and J genes are TRBV5-7 and TRBJ1-3, with a tentative D call TRBD1 (6 bases). TRBV5-7 is marked as an open reading frame, function uncertain. This CDR3 has 15 amino acids. CDR3 loop: CASSLGGRSGNTIYF. The CDR3 coding sequence is TGTGCCAGCAGTTTGGGGGGCCGCTCTGGAAACACCATATATTTT.

The chain employs TRBV10-3 and TRBJ2-1, with TRBD1 identical over 8 bases. Germline V gene data show CDR1 as ENHRY and CDR2 as SYGVKD. Trimming removed 0 bases from V and 7 bases from J; junction bases left unmatched: 8. CDR3 length: 16 amino acids. For the CDR3, the DNA is TGTGCCATCAGTGAGTCGGGCAGGGGGCCTGGGAATGAGCAGTTCTTC. This codes for CAISESGRGPGNEQFF.

The chain joins TRBV6-5 to TRBJ2-7; weak D call: TRBD1 (5 bases). CDR1 and CDR2 from the germline V gene are MNHEY and SVGAGI. CDR3 length equals 16 residues. V lost 0 bases and J 2 bases, leaving 14 bases between the germline ends. CDR3 amino acids: CASSYSTARGTYEQYF. The CDR3 DNA is TGTGCCAGCAGTTACTCGACAGCACGCGGTACCTACGAGCAGTACTTC.

The chain employs TRBV11-2 and TRBJ2-7; a weak D match, TRBD1 (5 bases). This CDR3 is built from 12 residues. Trimming took off 10 bases at V and 1 base at J, with 11 bases between the two ends. CDR1 SGHAT and CDR2 FQNNGV come from the germline V gene. DNA for the CDR3: TGTGCCACAGAGACAGATTCCTACGAGCAGTACTTC. Its translation is CATETDSYEQYF.

CDR3 DNA sequence: TGTGCCAGCAGCTTAAGGCCTAGCGGGAGTGGCGAGCAGTACTTC. As protein: CASSLRPSGSGEQYF. The chain couples TRBV7-2 to TRBJ2-7; the match to TRBD2 covers 10 bases. J lost 6 bases, V lost 2 bases, and 7 bases had no gene match. The germline gives CDR1 SGHTA, CDR2 FQGNSA. The CDR3 loop spans 15 amino acids. Full variable domain (outside the CDR3, taken from reference TRBV7-2 and TRBJ2-7): GAGVSQSPSNKVTEKGKDVELRCDPISGHTALYWYRQSLGQGLEFLIYFQGNSAPDKSGLPSDRFSAERTGGSVSTLTIQRTQQEDSAVYLCASSLRPSGSGEQYFGPGTRLTVT.

The chain has TRBV10-3 and TRBJ2-1; TRBD2 matches at 10 bases. The CDR3 runs to 15 residues. V gave up 5 bases and J gave up 12 bases; unmatched junction bases: 13. Germline V lookup: CDR1 ENHRY, CDR2 SYGVKD. CDR3 region: CAISPGLATPRGQFF. The CDR3 DNA is TGTGCCATCAGTCCGGGACTAGCGACCCCACGGGGGCAGTTCTTC.

The gene calls are TRBV27 and TRBJ1-1, with TRBD1 identical over 8 bases. CDR3 length equals 17 residues. Germline-derived CDR1 and CDR2 are MNHEY and SMNVEV (reference sequence). After removal of 5 bases from V and 0 bases from J, the junction contained 11 bases not matched to a gene. The CDR3 here is CASSRGQGRTMNTEAFF. The CDR3 DNA sequence: TGTGCCAGCAGTCGAGGACAGGGAAGGACCATGAACACTGAAGCTTTCTTT.

This clone was detected a few times. The chain couples TRBV15 to TRBJ1-1; D is possibly TRBD1 (6 bases). V lost 8 bases and J lost 4, with 14 bases in between. The CDR3 loop spans 13 amino acids. Per the germline V gene, CDR1 is LNHNV and CDR2 is YYDKDF (reference sequence). The CDR3 loop is CATGTTGFTEAFF. The CDR3, as DNA: TGTGCCACCGGAACGACAGGCTTCACTGAAGCTTTCTTT.

The genes are TRBV18 and TRBJ2-7; 9 bases fit TRBD1. V dropped 2 bases and J dropped 3; count of bases not matched to a gene: 5. Germline CDR1 is KGHSH and CDR2 is LQKENI. CDR3 length equals 15 residues. CDR3 bases: TGTGCCAGCTCACCAGGGACAGGGAGAGGCTACGAGCAGTACTTC. Amino acid sequence: CASSPGTGRGYEQYF. Full variable domain (remainder filled in from reference TRBV18 and TRBJ2-7): NAGVMQNPRHLVRRRGQEARLRCSPMKGHSHVYWYRQLPEEGLKFMVYLQKENIIDESGMPKERFSAEFPKEGPSILRIQQVVRGDSAAYFCASSPGTGRGYEQYFGPGTRLTVT.

The chain uses TRBV20-1 and TRBJ1-2; 7 bases match TRBD1. V lost 5 bases, J lost 7 bases, and 4 bases stayed unmatched. The CDR3 has 11 residues. Germline CDR1 and CDR2: DFQATT and SNEGSKA (reference sequence). The CDR3 DNA is TGCAGTGCTCCAACAGGGGTTGGCTACACCTTC. This sequence encodes CSAPTGVGYTF.

The CDR3 DNA reads as TGTGCCATCAGTGAGAGCGGGAGTATCGCGGATACGCAGTATTTT. Amino acid sequence: CAISESGSIADTQYF. The chain links TRBV10-3 to TRBJ2-3, with 8 bases matching TRBD2. The CDR3 is 15 amino acids. V was clipped by 2 bases and J by 6 bases; unmatched bases: 7. The germline V gene has CDR1 ENHRY and CDR2 SYGVKD.

V usage is TRBV4-1 and J usage is TRBJ2-7; D unclear. The CDR3 has 13 residues. CDR1 MGHRA and CDR2 YSYEKL come from the germline V gene. Trimming stripped 1 base from V and 2 bases from J, with 6 bases between. CDR3 loop: CASSQGETYEQYF. CDR3 nucleotides: TGCGCCAGCAGCCAAGGAGAGACCTACGAGCAGTACTTC.

The gene calls are TRBV30 and TRBJ1-1, with no clear D. Germline V CDR1 and CDR2: GTSNPN, SVGIG (reference sequence). CDR3 length: 13 residues. V was trimmed by 3 bases and J by 1 base, leaving 9 bases between them. The CDR3 here is CAWSPESNTEAFF. The CDR3 coding sequence is TGTGCCTGGAGCCCCGAGTCGAACACTGAAGCTTTCTTT.

The J gene is TRBJ1-2, the V gene TRBV19, with TRBD1 identical over 7 bases. J gave up 5 bases and V 3 bases, and 9 bases lay outside the gene matches. The CDR3 runs to 15 residues. Germline V gives CDR1 LNHDA, CDR2 SQIVND (reference sequence). The CDR3, as DNA: TGTGCCAGTAGTATCTTTTCCGGGACAGAATATGGCTACACCTTC. Protein sequence: CASSIFSGTEYGYTF.

This chain connects TRBV28 to TRBJ1-2; TRBD1 matches at 10 bases. This CDR3 is 16 amino acids long. V was pared by 4 bases and J by 4 bases, with 9 bases of the junction left unmatched. Per the germline V gene, CDR1 is MDHEN and CDR2 is SYDVKM. CDR3 region: CASSSWGQGLFYGYTF. In DNA, the CDR3 is TGTGCCAGCAGTTCCTGGGGACAGGGGCTATTCTATGGCTACACCTTC.

This clone has a handful of counts. V gene TRBV14 combines with J gene TRBJ1-3; D gene ambiguous. From germline, CDR1 is SGHDN and CDR2 FVKESK. The ends were cut back, 4 bases at V and 2 bases at J, with 9 bases in the middle. The CDR3 length is 14 residues. The CDR3 reads CASSPPGTGNTIYF. CDR3 sequence (DNA): TGTGCCAGCAGCCCACCAGGTACTGGAAACACCATATATTTT.